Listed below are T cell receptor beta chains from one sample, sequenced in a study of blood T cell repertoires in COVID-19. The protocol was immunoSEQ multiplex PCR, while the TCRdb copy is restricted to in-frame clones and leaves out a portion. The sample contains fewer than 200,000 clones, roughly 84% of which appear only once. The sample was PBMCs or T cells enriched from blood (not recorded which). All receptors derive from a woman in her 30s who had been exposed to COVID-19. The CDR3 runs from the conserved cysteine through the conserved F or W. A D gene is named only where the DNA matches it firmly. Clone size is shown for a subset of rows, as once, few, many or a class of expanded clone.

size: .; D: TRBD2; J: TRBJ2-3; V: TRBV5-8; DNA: TGTGCCAGCAGCTTGATTGGACTAGCGGGGGGGCCGACGCAGTATTTT; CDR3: CASSLIGLAGGPTQYF
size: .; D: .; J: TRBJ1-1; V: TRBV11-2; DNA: TGTGCCAGCAGCATTGTCATCACGCGGCAAGCTTTCTTT; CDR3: CASSIVITRQAFF
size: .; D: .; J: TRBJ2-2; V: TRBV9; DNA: TGTGCCAGCAGCGTCCCCGACAACGGGGAGCTGTTTTTT; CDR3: CASSVPDNGELFF
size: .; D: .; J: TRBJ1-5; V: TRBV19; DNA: TGTGCCAGTACTTTTTGGCAGAATGCTCAGCCCCAGCATTTT; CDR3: CASTFWQNAQPQHF
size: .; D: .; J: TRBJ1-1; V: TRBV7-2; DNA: TGTGCCAGCAGCTTCGCGTCAAGATCGAACACTGAAGCTTTCTTT; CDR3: CASSFASRSNTEAFF
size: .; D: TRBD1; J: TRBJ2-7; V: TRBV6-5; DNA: TGTGCCAGCAGCCCCTCGGGCAGGGGGCGGGAGCAGTACTTC; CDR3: CASSPSGRGREQYF
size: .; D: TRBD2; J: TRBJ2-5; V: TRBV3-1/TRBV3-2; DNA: TGTGCCAGCAGCCAAGATGCCCAGCGGGGAAAAGAGACCCAGTACTTC; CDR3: CASSQDAQRGKETQYF
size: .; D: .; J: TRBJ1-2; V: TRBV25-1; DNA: TGTGCCAGCAGTGAACTCCGGCGGGATTATGGCTACACCTTC; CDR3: CASSELRRDYGYTF
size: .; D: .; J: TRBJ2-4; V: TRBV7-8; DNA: TGTGCCAGCAGCTTTGCGGGCACAGTCAAAAACATTCAGTACTTC; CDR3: CASSFAGTVKNIQYF
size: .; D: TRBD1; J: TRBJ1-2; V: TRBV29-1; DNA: TGCAGCGTGGGGGGAAGACAGGGTAACTATGGCTACACCTTC; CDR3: CSVGGRQGNYGYTF
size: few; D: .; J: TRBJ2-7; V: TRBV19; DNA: TGTGCCAGTACACTCACGGTGTGCAGGGCCTACATTTCCTACGAGCAGTACTTC; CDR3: CASTLTVCRAYISYEQYF
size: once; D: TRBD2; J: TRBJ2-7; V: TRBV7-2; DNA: TGTGCCAGCAGCTTAGACCGGACTAGCATCTACGAGCAGTACTTC; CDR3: CASSLDRTSIYEQYF
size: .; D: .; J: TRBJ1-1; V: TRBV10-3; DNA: TGTGCCATCAGTGGGTCAGGGAGAGGTACTGAAGCTTTCTTT; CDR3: CAISGSGRGTEAFF
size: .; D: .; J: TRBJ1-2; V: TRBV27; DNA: TGTGCCAGCAGTTTATCGGTACGGGGGGGTAGCTATGGCTACACCTTC; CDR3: CASSLSVRGGSYGYTF
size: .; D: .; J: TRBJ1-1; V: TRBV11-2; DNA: TGTGCCAGCAGCTTTAATTTAGCGAACACTGAAGCTTTCTTT; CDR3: CASSFNLANTEAFF
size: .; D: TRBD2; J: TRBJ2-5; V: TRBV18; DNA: TGTGCCAGCTCACCGGCCGGGACTAGTTTAACAAAGACCCAGTACTTC; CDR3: CASSPAGTSLTKTQYF
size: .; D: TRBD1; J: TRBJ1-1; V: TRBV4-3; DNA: TGCGCCAGCAGGCAGGGGGCGATAGGAACTGAAGCTTTCTTT; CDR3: CASRQGAIGTEAFF
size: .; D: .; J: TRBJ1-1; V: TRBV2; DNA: TGTGCCAGCAGTGAAGTCCGCGTCCATGTGAGCGCTTTCTTT; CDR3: CASSEVRVHVSAFF